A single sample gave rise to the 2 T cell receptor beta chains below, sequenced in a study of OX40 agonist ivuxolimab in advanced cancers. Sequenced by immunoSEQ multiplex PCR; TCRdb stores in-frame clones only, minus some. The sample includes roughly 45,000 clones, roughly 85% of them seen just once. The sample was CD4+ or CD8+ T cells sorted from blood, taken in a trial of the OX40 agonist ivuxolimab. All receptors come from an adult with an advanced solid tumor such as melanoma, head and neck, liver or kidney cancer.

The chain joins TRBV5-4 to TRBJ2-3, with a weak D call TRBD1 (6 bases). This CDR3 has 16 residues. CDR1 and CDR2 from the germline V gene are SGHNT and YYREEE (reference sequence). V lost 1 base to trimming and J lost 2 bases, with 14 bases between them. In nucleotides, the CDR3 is TGTGCCAGCAGCTTGTGGGTAACAGGGTTCACAGATACGCAGTATTTT. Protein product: CASSLWVTGFTDTQYF.

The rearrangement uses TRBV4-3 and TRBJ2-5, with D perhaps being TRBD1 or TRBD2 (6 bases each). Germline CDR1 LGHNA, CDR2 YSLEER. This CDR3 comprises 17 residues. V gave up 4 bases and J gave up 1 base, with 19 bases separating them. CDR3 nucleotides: TGCGCCAGCAGCCCATCGGGGGCCCCCACATTCCAAGAGACCCAGTACTTC. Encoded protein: CASSPSGAPTFQETQYF.